One sample yielded the 26 T cell receptor beta chains listed below, sequenced in a study of blood T cell repertoires in COVID-19. Produced via immunoSEQ multiplex PCR; TCRdb's table is partial and in-frame only. The sample includes 350,000 to 550,000 clones, more than 85% seen only once; the top ten take more than 4%. Sequencing was performed on peripheral blood. These receptors all stem from a young woman with acute or convalescent COVID-19.

V and J are TRBV7-3 and TRBJ2-6, with D maybe TRBD1 (5 bases). Germline V lookup: CDR1 SGHTA, CDR2 FQGTGA. Trimming cost V 2 bases and J 4 bases, with 15 bases left between them. The CDR3 runs to 17 residues. This chain's CDR3 is CASSLLRPGSGANVLTF. CDR3 DNA: TGTGCCAGCAGCTTATTAAGGCCAGGGTCCGGGGCCAACGTCCTGACTTTC.

The table lists this clone with a count of one. The rearrangement joins TRBV6-2 or TRBV6-3 to TRBJ1-2; TRBD1 matches 8 bases. The V gene's germline CDR1 is MNHEY and CDR2 SVGEGT. J was trimmed by 2 bases and V by 4 bases; bases with no gene match: 3. The CDR3 runs 14 residues. The CDR3 loop is CASSLTGDNYGYTF. As DNA, the CDR3 is TGTGCCAGCAGTTTGACAGGGGACAACTATGGCTACACCTTC.

This clone was observed a handful of times. The chain uses TRBV9 and TRBJ1-3, with no clear D. CDR1 is SGDLS and CDR2 is YYNGEE in the germline V gene. This CDR3 spans 14 amino acids. V lost 0 bases and J 2 bases, leaving 6 bases between the germline ends. The CDR3 is CASSVVETGNTIYF. In DNA, the CDR3 is TGTGCCAGCAGCGTAGTGGAGACTGGAAACACCATATATTTT.

The genes are TRBV15 and TRBJ2-1; a weak D match, TRBD1 (5 bases). V lost 0 bases, J lost 11 bases, and 11 bases lay in between. CDR3 length equals 13 residues. CDR1 is LNHNV, CDR2 YYDKDF, per germline (reference sequence). The CDR3 here is CATSRDRGFKQFF. The CDR3 bases are TGTGCCACCAGCAGAGATAGGGGTTTTAAGCAGTTCTTC.

This chain joins TRBV12-3 or TRBV12-4 and TRBJ1-5; D gene unclear. The CDR3 runs 13 residues. V was shortened by 2 bases and J by 4 bases, with 6 bases between the two germline ends. CDR3 residues: CASSLYKNQPQHF. The CDR3 DNA sequence: TGTGCCAGCAGTTTATACAAAAATCAGCCCCAGCATTTT.

This clone was detected ten times or more. This chain joins TRBV7-8 and TRBJ1-2, with a possible D match to TRBD1 (6 bases). CDR1 is SGHVS and CDR2 is FQNEAQ in the germline V gene. The CDR3 is 13 amino acids. Trimming cost V 1 base and J 7 bases, with 10 bases left between them. In DNA form, the CDR3 reads TGTGCCAGCAGCTTAGACAGGGCTTCTGGCTACACCTTC. Its protein product is CASSLDRASGYTF.

The CDR3 is CASSLALRGLGTEAFF. CDR3 DNA: TGTGCCAGCAGCTTAGCCTTGAGGGGGCTCGGTACTGAAGCTTTCTTT. The V gene is TRBV7-9, the J gene TRBJ1-1; TRBD1 matches 7 bases. This CDR3 has 16 residues. Germline V gene sequence: CDR1 SEHNR, CDR2 FQNEAQ (reference sequence). Trimming cost V 0 bases and J 5 bases; bases outside gene matches: 9.

This chain joins TRBV19 and TRBJ2-1, with TRBD2 matching 8 bases. Germline CDR1 reads LNHDA; CDR2 reads SQIVND (reference sequence). Trimming at V came to 5 bases and at J to 3 bases, leaving 9 bases not matched to a gene. This CDR3 has 16 amino acids. CDR3 loop: CASSPLGGGHYNEQFF. CDR3 bases: TGTGCCAGTAGTCCCTTAGGCGGGGGGCACTACAATGAGCAGTTCTTC.

The J gene is TRBJ1-2, the V gene TRBV12-3 or TRBV12-4; 10 bases map to TRBD1. J was trimmed by 8 bases and V by 7 bases; bases with no gene match: 4. CDR3 length: 12 amino acids. The CDR3 bases are TGTGCCAGCAACGACAGGGGGCGAGGCTACACCTTC. Encoded protein: CASNDRGRGYTF.

The chain uses TRBV7-9 and TRBJ1-1; D is possibly TRBD1 (5 bases). Germline-derived CDR1 and CDR2 are SEHNR and FQNEAQ (reference sequence). Trimming shortened V by 4 bases and J by 0 bases, and 21 bases separated the two germline ends. The CDR3 is 18 amino acids. CDR3: CASSYPGSGDQMNTEAFF. The CDR3 DNA sequence: TGTGCCAGCAGCTACCCAGGATCGGGGGACCAAATGAACACTGAAGCTTTCTTT. Full variable domain (missing parts from reference TRBV7-9 and TRBJ1-1): DTGVSQNPRHKITKRGQNVTFRCDPISEHNRLYWYRQTLGQGPEFLTYFQNEAQLEKSRLLSDRFSAERPKGSFSTLEIQRTEQGDSAMYLCASSYPGSGDQMNTEAFFGQGTRLTVV.

V is TRBV14 and J is TRBJ1-1; 7 bases align to TRBD1. CDR1 and CDR2 from the germline V gene are SGHDN and FVKESK. The J segment lost 2 bases and the V segment lost 2 bases, leaving 5 bases of the junction unmatched. This CDR3 is built from 15 residues. The CDR3 sequence is CASSQFHRGNTEAFF. The DNA for the CDR3 is TGTGCCAGCAGCCAATTTCACAGGGGAAACACTGAAGCTTTCTTT. Full variable domain (remainder filled in from reference TRBV14 and TRBJ1-1): EAGVTQFPSHSVIEKGQTVTLRCDPISGHDNLYWYRRVMGKEIKFLLHFVKESKQDESGMPNNRFLAERTGGTYSTLKVQPAELEDSGVYFCASSQFHRGNTEAFFGQGTRLTVV.

Here the CDR3 reads CASSPIGGQGNEQYF. CDR3 DNA sequence: TGCGCCAGCAGCCCCATCGGAGGACAGGGAAACGAGCAGTACTTC. The chain combines TRBV5-1 with TRBJ2-7; TRBD1 agrees at 8 bases. V lost 4 bases and J lost 5; bases outside the gene matches: 11. CDR3 length: 15 amino acids. CDR1 is SGHRS, CDR2 YFSETQ, per germline.

The chain couples TRBV6-6 to TRBJ1-6, with D hard to call. Per the germline V gene, CDR1 is MNHNY and CDR2 is SVGAGI (reference sequence). The CDR3 loop spans 11 amino acids. V was shortened by 8 bases and J by 7 bases, with 6 bases between the two germline ends. The CDR3: CASAGNSPLHF. CDR3 coding DNA: TGTGCCAGCGCGGGAAATTCACCCCTCCACTTT.

V usage is TRBV11-2 and J usage is TRBJ2-1; 11 bases map to TRBD1. The CDR3 is 17 amino acids. V lost 2 bases, J lost 5 bases, and 8 bases stayed unmatched. Looked up from germline, CDR1 is SGHAT and CDR2 is FQNNGV. In DNA, the CDR3 is TGTGCCAGCAGCTTAAGGACAGGGGGCTTGGGGGACAATGAGCAGTTCTTC. Amino acids: CASSLRTGGLGDNEQFF. The full variable domain, with the rest looked up from reference TRBV11-2 and TRBJ2-1, is EAGVAQSPRYKIIEKRQSVAFWCNPISGHATLYWYQQILGQGPKLLIQFQNNGVVDDSQLPKDRFSAERLKGVDSTLKIQPAKLEDSAVYLCASSLRTGGLGDNEQFFGPGTRLTVL.

This chain joins TRBV7-6 and TRBJ2-7, with 7 bases lining up with TRBD1. CDR1 and CDR2 from the germline V gene are SGHVS and FNYEAQ. This CDR3 has 15 amino acids. Trimming removed 3 bases from V and 2 bases from J; junction bases left unmatched: 7. CDR3 DNA sequence: TGTGCCAGCAGCTTGGCCGAGGGGGCCACCTACGAGCAGTACTTC. Amino acid sequence: CASSLAEGATYEQYF.

The chain carries TRBV28 and TRBJ2-1; D possibly corresponds to TRBD2 (5 bases). V shed 6 bases and J shed 10 bases, with 16 bases lying between them. The CDR3 covers 13 residues. CDR1 and CDR2 (germline): MDHEN, SYDVKM. In nucleotides, the CDR3 is TGTGCCAGCAGGGGAGCCCGGGGTTTCGAGCAGTTCTTC. This gives the protein CASRGARGFEQFF.

The J gene is TRBJ1-3, the V gene TRBV4-1; D is possibly TRBD1 (5 bases). Germline loops: CDR1 MGHRA, CDR2 YSYEKL. The CDR3 is 15 amino acids. Trimming took 0 bases from V and 3 from J, leaving 9 bases between them. CDR3 region: CASSQDRVYGNTIYF. CDR3 coding DNA: TGCGCCAGCAGCCAAGACAGGGTTTATGGAAACACCATATATTTT.

J is TRBJ2-1 and V is TRBV6-2 or TRBV6-3; 7 bases map to TRBD1. The V gene end was trimmed by 3 bases and the J gene end by 0 bases; junction bases not matched to a gene: 5. The germline V gene has CDR1 MNHEY and CDR2 SVGEGT. The CDR3 length is 16 residues. The CDR3 is CASSYARTGSYNEQFF. CDR3 DNA sequence: TGTGCCAGCAGTTATGCGAGGACAGGCTCCTACAATGAGCAGTTCTTC.

This chain uses TRBV10-3 with TRBJ1-1, with a tentative D call TRBD1 (5 bases). CDR3 size: 18 residues. Trimming shortened V by 3 bases and J by 4 bases, and 24 bases separated the two germline ends. Germline loops: CDR1 ENHRY, CDR2 SYGVKD. CDR3 DNA: TGTGCCATCAGTGACGTGCAGGGCCCCAACATTTGGGTCACTGAAGCTTTCTTT. It codes for CAISDVQGPNIWVTEAFF.

This sequence joins TRBV19 and TRBJ2-1, with D perhaps TRBD2 (6 bases). Germline loops: CDR1 LNHDA, CDR2 SQIVND (reference sequence). V lost 3 bases and J 0 bases, leaving 9 bases between the germline ends. The CDR3 sequence is 15 residues long. Written as DNA, the CDR3 is TGTGCCAGTAGTATGGGGAGGAGCTCCTACAATGAGCAGTTCTTC. Protein: CASSMGRSSYNEQFF.

The chain is built from TRBV19 and TRBJ2-7, with D hard to call. CDR1 and CDR2 from the germline V gene are LNHDA and SQIVND (reference sequence). The CDR3 length is 12 residues. Trimming pared 1 base from V and 7 bases from J, leaving 8 bases between. CDR3 nucleotide sequence: TGTGCCAGTAGTATAGGTGGCAGGGAGCAGTACTTC. It codes for CASSIGGREQYF.

This chain connects TRBV24-1 to TRBJ1-5; 7 nucleotides match TRBD1. Unmatched junction bases numbered 1, after V lost 3 bases and J lost 6 bases. CDR3 length equals 13 residues. Germline lookup yields CDR1 KGHDR and CDR2 SFDVKD. The CDR3 bases are TGTGCCACCAGTGATCGGGACAGTCAGCCCCAGCATTTT. Translating gives CATSDRDSQPQHF.

This rearrangement joins TRBV30 to TRBJ1-5; 7 nucleotides agree with TRBD1. There are 14 residues in the CDR3. V trimming: 3 bases; J trimming: 4 bases; junction bases outside the gene matches: 6. Germline V gene sequence: CDR1 GTSNPN, CDR2 SVGIG (reference sequence). CDR3 sequence reads: CAWSSGQLNQPQHF. The CDR3 bases are TGTGCCTGGAGCTCGGGACAGTTAAATCAGCCCCAGCATTTT.

The rearrangement links TRBV27 to TRBJ2-1; D is possibly TRBD1 (5 bases). There are 12 residues in the CDR3. Per germline, CDR1 MNHEY and CDR2 SMNVEV (reference sequence). Trimming left V 6 bases short and J 8 bases short, with 11 bases between. This CDR3 reads CASRRVGDEQFF. As DNA, the CDR3 is TGTGCCAGCAGAAGAGTAGGGGATGAGCAGTTCTTC.

The chain carries TRBV5-1 and TRBJ2-5; 10 nucleotides match TRBD2. CDR3 size: 15 residues. The J segment lost 5 bases and the V segment lost 4 bases, leaving 8 bases of the junction unmatched. Germline CDR1 reads SGHRS; CDR2 reads YFSETQ. The CDR3 reads CASSTGTSERETQYF. As DNA, the CDR3 is TGCGCCAGCAGCACAGGGACTAGCGAAAGGGAGACCCAGTACTTC.

The chain is built from TRBV18 and TRBJ1-1; D is uncertain. The CDR3 consists of 12 residues. CDR1 and CDR2 from the germline V gene are KGHSH and LQKENI. Trimming removed 2 bases at V and 6 bases at J, with 7 bases between. The CDR3 nucleotides read TGTGCCAGCTCACCAAACTCTGCTGAAGCTTTCTTT. Its translation: CASSPNSAEAFF.